This note documents a single T cell receptor beta chain sequence. The antigen is not known. This sample stems from a study of Ad26.COV2.S vaccination and SARS-CoV-2 variants. About the study: Administration of Ad26.COV2.S was intramuscular, either once or twice 56 days apart.

Described treatment: 15 to 20 received Ad26.COV2.S at low or high dose, single or two shots; several received placebo; per-sample allocation not given. Samples were taken on day 63 after the first vaccine or placebo injection. Sequenced by immunoSEQ multiplex PCR; TCRdb stores in-frame clones only, minus some. The table shows about 410,000 clones, with around 91% occurring only once. General observations from the study: Greater spike-specific TCR breadth was seen in vaccine recipients than in placebo recipients.

The germline V gene encodes CDR1 GTSNPN and CDR2 SVGIG (reference sequence). V shed 2 bases, J shed 5 bases, and the junction held 8 bases outside the gene matches. The length of the CDR3 is 15 residues. This TCR was sampled from a person between 18 and 65 years old who received the Ad26.COV2.S COVID-19 vaccine or a placebo. This specimen was peripheral blood, taken in a trial of Ad26.COV2.S vaccine versus placebo. The chain uses TRBV30 and TRBJ2-2, with TRBD1 identical over 7 bases. The chain's CDR3 is CAWSLRTGGTGELFF. The CDR3 nucleotides read TGTGCCTGGAGTCTGAGGACAGGCGGGACCGGGGAGCTGTTTTTT.